This paragraph reports one T cell receptor (beta chain). Antigen: not known. These data are taken from a study of T cells after posttransplantation cyclophosphamide. Whole-study findings and limits: TRB overlap between skin or GI tissue T cells and blood was limited.

Assay: immunoSEQ multiplex PCR; the TCRdb copy retains only in-frame clones and omits some. Counted here are 25,000 to 35,000 clones, 86% occurring once; the ten biggest clones make up roughly 3.3%. Trimming removed 9 bases at V and 1 base at J, with 16 bases between. The CDR3 has 14 residues. Germline V gene lookup returns CDR1 SGHRS and CDR2 YFSETQ. The chain uses TRBV5-1 and TRBJ1-1; the D gene is possibly TRBD1 (6 bases). This sequence originates from a man between 50 and 59 years old. Sample: PBMCs. CDR3 loop: CATYGTPKNTEAFF. CDR3 coding DNA: TGCGCCACCTACGGGACACCCAAGAACACTGAAGCTTTCTTT.